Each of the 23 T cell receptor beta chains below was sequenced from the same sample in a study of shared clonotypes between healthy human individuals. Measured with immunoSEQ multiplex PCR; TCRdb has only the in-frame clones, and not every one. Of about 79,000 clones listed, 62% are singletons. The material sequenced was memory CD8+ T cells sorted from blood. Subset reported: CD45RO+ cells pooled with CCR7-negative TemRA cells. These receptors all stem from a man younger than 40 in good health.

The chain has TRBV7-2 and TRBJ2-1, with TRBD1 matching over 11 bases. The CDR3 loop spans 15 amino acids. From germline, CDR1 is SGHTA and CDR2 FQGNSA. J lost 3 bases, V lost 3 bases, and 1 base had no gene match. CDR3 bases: TGTGCCAGCAGCTTGGGACAGGGGGTCTACAATGAGCAGTTCTTC. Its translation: CASSLGQGVYNEQFF.

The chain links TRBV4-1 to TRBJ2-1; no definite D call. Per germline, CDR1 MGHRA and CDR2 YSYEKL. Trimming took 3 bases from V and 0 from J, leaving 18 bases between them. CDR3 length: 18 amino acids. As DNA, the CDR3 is TGCGCCAGCAGCCATCGTCCAGTCCTTGGCCCCTCCTACAATGAGCAGTTCTTC. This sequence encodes CASSHRPVLGPSYNEQFF.

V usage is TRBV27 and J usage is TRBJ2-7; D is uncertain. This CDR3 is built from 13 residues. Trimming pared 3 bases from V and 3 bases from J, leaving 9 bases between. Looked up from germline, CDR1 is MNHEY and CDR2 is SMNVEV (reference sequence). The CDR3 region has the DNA TGTGCCAGCAGTTTCTCTCGACTCTACGAGCAGTACTTC. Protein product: CASSFSRLYEQYF.

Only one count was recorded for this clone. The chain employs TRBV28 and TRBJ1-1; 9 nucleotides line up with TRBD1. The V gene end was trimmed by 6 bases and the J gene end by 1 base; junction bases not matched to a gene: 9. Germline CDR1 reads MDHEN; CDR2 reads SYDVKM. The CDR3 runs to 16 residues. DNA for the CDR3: TGTGCCAGCAGCCCTTTCTACAGGGGGCGGAACACTGAAGCTTTCTTT. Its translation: CASSPFYRGRNTEAFF.

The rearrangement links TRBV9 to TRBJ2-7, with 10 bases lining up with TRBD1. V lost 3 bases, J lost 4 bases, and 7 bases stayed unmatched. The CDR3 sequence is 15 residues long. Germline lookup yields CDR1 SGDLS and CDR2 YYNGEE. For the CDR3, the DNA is TGTGCCAGCAGCGAAGCGACAGGGGGCGCGTACGAGCAGTACTTC. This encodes CASSEATGGAYEQYF.

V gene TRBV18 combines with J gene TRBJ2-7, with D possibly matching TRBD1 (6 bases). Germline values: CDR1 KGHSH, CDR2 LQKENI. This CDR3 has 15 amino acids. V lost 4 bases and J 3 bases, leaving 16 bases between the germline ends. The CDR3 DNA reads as TGTGCCAGCTCACGAGGGACACCTAGGAACTACGAGCAGTACTTC. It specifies CASSRGTPRNYEQYF.

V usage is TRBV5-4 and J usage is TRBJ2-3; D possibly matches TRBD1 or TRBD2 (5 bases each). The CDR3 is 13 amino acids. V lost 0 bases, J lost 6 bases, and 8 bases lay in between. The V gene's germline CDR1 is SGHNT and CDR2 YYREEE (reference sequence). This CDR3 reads CASSLGREDTQYF. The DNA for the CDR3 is TGTGCCAGCAGCTTGGGCAGGGAGGATACGCAGTATTTT.

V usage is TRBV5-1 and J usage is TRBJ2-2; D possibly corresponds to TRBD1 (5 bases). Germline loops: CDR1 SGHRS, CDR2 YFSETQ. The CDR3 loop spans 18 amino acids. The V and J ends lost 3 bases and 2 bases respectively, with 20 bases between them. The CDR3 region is CASSSPNLTVPNTGELFF. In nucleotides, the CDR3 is TGCGCCAGCAGCTCACCTAACCTGACAGTCCCCAACACCGGGGAGCTGTTTTTT.

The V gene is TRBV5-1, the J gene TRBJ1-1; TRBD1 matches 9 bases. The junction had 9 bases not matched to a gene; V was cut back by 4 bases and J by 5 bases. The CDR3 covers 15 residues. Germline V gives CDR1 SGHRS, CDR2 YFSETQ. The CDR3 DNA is TGCGCCAGCAGCCCAATACAGGGGGCGAGAACTGAAGCTTTCTTT. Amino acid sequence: CASSPIQGARTEAFF.

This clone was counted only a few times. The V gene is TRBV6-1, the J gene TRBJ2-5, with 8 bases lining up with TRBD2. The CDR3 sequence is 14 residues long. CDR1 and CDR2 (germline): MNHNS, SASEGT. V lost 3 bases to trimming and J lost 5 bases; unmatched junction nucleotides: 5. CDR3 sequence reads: CASSDFGTSETQYF. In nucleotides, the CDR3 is TGTGCCAGCAGTGATTTCGGGACTAGTGAGACCCAGTACTTC.

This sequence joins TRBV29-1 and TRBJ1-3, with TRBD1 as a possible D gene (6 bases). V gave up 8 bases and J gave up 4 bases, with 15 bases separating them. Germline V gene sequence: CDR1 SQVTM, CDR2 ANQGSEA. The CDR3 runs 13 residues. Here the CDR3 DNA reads TGCAGCCCCGGGGGGGCCCAGGGAAACACCATATATTTT. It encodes CSPGGAQGNTIYF. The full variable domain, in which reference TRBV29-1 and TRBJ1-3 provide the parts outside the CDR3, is SAVISQKPSRDICQRGTSLTIQCQVDSQVTMMFWYRQQPGQSLTLIATANQGSEATYESGFVIDKFPISRPNLTFSTLTVSNMSPEDSSIYLCSPGGAQGNTIYFGEGSWLTVV.

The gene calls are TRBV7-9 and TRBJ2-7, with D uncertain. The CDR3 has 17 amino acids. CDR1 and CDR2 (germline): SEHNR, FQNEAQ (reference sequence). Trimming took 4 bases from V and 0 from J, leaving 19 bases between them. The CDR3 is CASSSNVPSSGSYEQYF. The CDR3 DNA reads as TGTGCCAGCAGCTCTAATGTCCCCAGCTCGGGCTCCTACGAGCAGTACTTC.

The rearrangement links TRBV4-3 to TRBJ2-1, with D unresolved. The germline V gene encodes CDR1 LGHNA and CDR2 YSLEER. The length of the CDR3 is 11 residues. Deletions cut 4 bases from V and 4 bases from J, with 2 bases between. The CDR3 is CASSRYNEQFF. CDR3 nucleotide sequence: TGCGCCAGCAGCCGGTACAATGAGCAGTTCTTC.

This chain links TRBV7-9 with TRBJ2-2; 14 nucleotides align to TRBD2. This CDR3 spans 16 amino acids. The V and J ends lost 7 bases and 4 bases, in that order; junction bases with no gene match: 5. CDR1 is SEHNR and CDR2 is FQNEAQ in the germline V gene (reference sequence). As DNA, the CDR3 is TGTGCCAGCAAACCAGGACTAGCGGGAGGCACCGGGGAGCTGTTTTTT. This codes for CASKPGLAGGTGELFF.

The CDR3 loop is CASSFRAGTDLQETQYF. The CDR3 DNA reads TGTGCCAGCAGCTTTCGGGCCGGGACAGACTTACAAGAGACCCAGTACTTC. The V gene is TRBV11-3, the J gene TRBJ2-5; 7 bases fit TRBD1. Germline V gene sequence: CDR1 SGHNT, CDR2 YENEEA. Trimming took 3 bases from V and 2 from J; bases not matched to a gene: 12. The CDR3 consists of 17 residues.

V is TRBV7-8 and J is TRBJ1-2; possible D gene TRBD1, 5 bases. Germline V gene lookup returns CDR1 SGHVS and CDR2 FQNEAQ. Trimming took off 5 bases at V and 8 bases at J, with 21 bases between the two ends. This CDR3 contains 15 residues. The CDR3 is CASSPEGTYSMGYTF. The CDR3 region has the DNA TGTGCCAGCAGCCCCGAGGGGACTTACTCAATGGGCTACACCTTC.

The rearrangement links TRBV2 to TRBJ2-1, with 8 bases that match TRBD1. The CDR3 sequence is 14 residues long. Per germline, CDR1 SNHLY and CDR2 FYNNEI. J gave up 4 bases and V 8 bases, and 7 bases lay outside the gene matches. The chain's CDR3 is CASGFGQGYNEQFF. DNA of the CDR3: TGTGCCAGCGGCTTTGGACAGGGTTACAATGAGCAGTTCTTC.

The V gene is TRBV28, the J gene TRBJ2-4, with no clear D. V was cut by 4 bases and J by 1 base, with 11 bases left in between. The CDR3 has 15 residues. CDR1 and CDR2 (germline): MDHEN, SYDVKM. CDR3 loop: CASSYSTGAKNIQYF. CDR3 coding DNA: TGTGCCAGCAGTTACTCGACTGGGGCCAAAAACATTCAGTACTTC.

CDR3 amino acids: CASSGGSQPQHF. CDR3 bases: TGTGCCAGCAGTGGAGGTAGTCAGCCCCAGCATTTT. The chain recombines TRBV25-1 with TRBJ1-5; D ambiguous. The CDR3 sequence is 12 residues long. The germline V gene encodes CDR1 MGHDK and CDR2 SYGVNS. Trimming shortened V by 4 bases and J by 6 bases, and 7 bases separated the two germline ends.

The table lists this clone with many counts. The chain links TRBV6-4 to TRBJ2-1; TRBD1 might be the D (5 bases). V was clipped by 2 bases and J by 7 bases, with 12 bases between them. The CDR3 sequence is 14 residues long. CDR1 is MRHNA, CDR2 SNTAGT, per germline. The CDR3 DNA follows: TGTGCCAGCAGTGACGGGGCAGGTCAGAATGAGCAGTTCTTC. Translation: CASSDGAGQNEQFF.

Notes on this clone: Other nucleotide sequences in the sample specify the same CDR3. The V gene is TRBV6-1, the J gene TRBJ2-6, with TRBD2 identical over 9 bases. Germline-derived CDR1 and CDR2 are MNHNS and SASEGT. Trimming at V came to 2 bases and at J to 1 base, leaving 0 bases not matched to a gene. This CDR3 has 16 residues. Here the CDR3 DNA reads TGTGCCAGCAGTGAACTAGCGGGGTCTGGGGCCAACGTCCTGACTTTC. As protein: CASSELAGSGANVLTF.

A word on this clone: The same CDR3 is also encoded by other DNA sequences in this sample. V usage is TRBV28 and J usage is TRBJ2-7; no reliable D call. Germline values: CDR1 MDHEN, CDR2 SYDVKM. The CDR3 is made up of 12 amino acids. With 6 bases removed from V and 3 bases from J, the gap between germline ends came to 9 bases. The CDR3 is CASSPPSYEQYF. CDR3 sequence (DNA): TGTGCCAGCAGCCCACCCAGCTACGAGCAGTACTTC.

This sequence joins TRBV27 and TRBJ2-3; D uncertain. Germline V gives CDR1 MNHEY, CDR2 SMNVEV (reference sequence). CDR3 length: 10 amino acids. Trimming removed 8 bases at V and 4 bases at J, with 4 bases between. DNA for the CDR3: TGTGCCAGCGGACCAGATACGCAGTATTTT. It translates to CASGPDTQYF.